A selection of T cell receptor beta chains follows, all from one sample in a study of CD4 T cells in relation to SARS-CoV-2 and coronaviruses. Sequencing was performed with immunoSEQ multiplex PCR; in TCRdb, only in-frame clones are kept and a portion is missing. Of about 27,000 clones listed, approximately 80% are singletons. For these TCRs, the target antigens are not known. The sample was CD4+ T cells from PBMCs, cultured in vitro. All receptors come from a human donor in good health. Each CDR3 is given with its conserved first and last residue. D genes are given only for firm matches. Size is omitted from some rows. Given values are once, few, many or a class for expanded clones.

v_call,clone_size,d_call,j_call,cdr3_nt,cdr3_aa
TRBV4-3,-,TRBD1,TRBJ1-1,TGCGCCAGCAGCCAGACAGGGGACACTGAAGCTTTCTTT,CASSQTGDTEAFF
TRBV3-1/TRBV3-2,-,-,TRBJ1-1,TGTGCCAGCAGCAGCGGCTTGCAAGCTTTCTTT,CASSSGLQAFF
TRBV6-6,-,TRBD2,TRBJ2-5,TGTGCCAGCAGTTCCGGACTAGCGGGAGAGACCCAGTACTTC,CASSSGLAGETQYF
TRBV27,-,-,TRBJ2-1,TGTGCCACCAACGGGGAGAACTACAATGAGCAGTTCTTC,CATNGENYNEQFF
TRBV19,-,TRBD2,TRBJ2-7,TGTGCCAGTAGTAGGCTAGCGGGAGCGATCTCCTACGAGCAGTACTTC,CASSRLAGAISYEQYF
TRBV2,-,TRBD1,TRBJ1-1,TGTGCCAGCGCTCGACAGGGGGCAAATCAAGCTGAAGCTTTCTTT,CASARQGANQAEAFF
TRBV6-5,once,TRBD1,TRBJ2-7,TGTGCCAGCAGCCCAGACAGGGACCTATACTACGAGCAGTACTTC,CASSPDRDLYYEQYF
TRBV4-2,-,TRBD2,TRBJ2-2,TGTGCCAGCAGGCGGGAGGGCCGCACCGGGGAGCTGTTTTTT,CASRREGRTGELFF
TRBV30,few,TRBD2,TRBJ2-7,TGTGCCGGGGATAGCGGGAGTTCCTACGAGCAGTACTTC,CAGDSGSSYEQYF
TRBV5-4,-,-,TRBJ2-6,TGTGCCAGCAGCTTGGACAGCTCTGGGGCCAACGTCCTGACTTTC,CASSLDSSGANVLTF
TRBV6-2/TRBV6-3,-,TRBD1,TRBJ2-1,TGTGCCAGCAGTCACGTCCCGGGACAGGGTGGGAATGAGCAGTTCTTC,CASSHVPGQGGNEQFF
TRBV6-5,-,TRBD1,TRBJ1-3,TGTGCCAGCAGCCAACAGGGGTTCTCTGGAAACACCATATATTTT,CASSQQGFSGNTIYF
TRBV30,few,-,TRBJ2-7,TGTGCCTGGCCGGGACGGGATTCCTACGAGCAGTACTTC,CAWPGRDSYEQYF
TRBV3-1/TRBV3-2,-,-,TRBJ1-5,TGTGCCAGCAGCCAAACCTCCAAGGGGGAGAACCAGCATTTT,CASSQTSKGENQHF
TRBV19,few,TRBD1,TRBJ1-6,TGTGCCAGTAGAGGCCGGGACAGGGGATATAATTCACCCCTCCACTTT,CASRGRDRGYNSPLHF
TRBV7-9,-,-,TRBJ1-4,TGTGCCAGCAGCTTTGGGCCAGGGCCAGAAAAACTGTTTTTT,CASSFGPGPEKLFF
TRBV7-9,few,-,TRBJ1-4,TGTGCCAGCCGTCAGGGGACTACAACTAATGAAAAACTGTTTTTT,CASRQGTTTNEKLFF
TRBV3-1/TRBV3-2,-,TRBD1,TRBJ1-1,TGTGCCAGCAGCCACCACTCAGGGGGTGGGCGGACTAGGGCTTTCTTT,CASSHHSGGGRTRAFF
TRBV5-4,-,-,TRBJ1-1,TGTGCCAGCAGCCTAGAGCTGAACACTGAAGCTTTCTTT,CASSLELNTEAFF